Below, 31 T cell receptor beta chains from the same sample are listed, as sequenced in a study of CD8 T cells in ankylosing spondylitis. TCRdb used MiXCR to reprocess the 5' RACE reads, holding one entry per CDR3 protein. The sample lists a few hundred thousand distinct CDR3 sequences; roughly 18% were seen once. Sample: blood, either unsorted or a sorted T cell fraction (not recorded which). The receptors stem from a male donor with ankylosing spondylitis or in good health (not recorded which).

The gene calls are TRBV28 and TRBJ2-7, with 7 bases identical to TRBD1. The CDR3 is 15 residues long. J was trimmed by 1 base and V by 4 bases; bases with no gene match: 7. CDR1 and CDR2 (germline): MDHEN, SYDVKM. The CDR3 sequence: CASSYVQGTSYEQYF. CDR3 sequence (DNA): TGTGCCAGCAGTTACGTACAGGGGACATCCTACGAGCAGTACTTC.

This clonotype was found many times. The chain employs TRBV9 and TRBJ2-2; D is possibly TRBD1 or TRBD2 (5 bases each). V dropped 5 bases and J dropped 4 bases, with 15 bases sitting between them. This CDR3 has 15 residues. Germline values: CDR1 SGDLS, CDR2 YYNGEE. In DNA, the CDR3 is TGTGCCAGCAGACCACCCGGGACGGTCACCGGGGAGCTGTTTTTT. It yields the protein CASRPPGTVTGELFF.

This clonotype was counted a few times. The V gene is TRBV7-2, the J gene TRBJ2-7; 9 positions match TRBD1. The ends lost 5 bases at V and 5 bases at J; junction bases unmatched: 7. The CDR3 totals 14 residues. Germline V gives CDR1 SGHTA, CDR2 FQGNSA. CDR3 protein: CASSPGQGLDEQYF. The CDR3 nucleotides are TGTGCCAGCAGCCCCGGACAGGGGCTGGACGAGCAGTACTTC.

Comment on this clonotype: This sequence may be a read error, since a much larger clone differs from it by one base. This sequence joins TRBV3-1 and TRBJ2-1; 7 positions match TRBD2. Germline V gene data show CDR1 as LGHDT and CDR2 as YNNKEL (reference sequence). The CDR3 totals 16 residues. The CDR3 coding sequence is TGTGCCAGCAGCCACCGGGGGGAGGTAGCCTACAATGAGCAGTCCTTC. Encoded protein: CASSHRGEVAYNEQSF.

This clonotype occurred a few times. DNA of the CDR3: TGTGCCAGCAGCCCCCAACAGGGGTTGGACTATGGCTACACCTTC. Translated, it gives CASSPQQGLDYGYTF. The chain carries TRBV9 and TRBJ1-2; TRBD1 matches at 7 bases. Germline V CDR1 and CDR2: SGDLS, YYNGEE. The CDR3 consists of 15 residues. Germline trimming cut 4 bases from V and 3 bases from J; bases unmatched to any gene: 9. The full variable domain, completed using reference TRBV9 and TRBJ1-2, is DSGVTQTPKHLITATGQRVTLRCSPRSGDLSVYWYQQSLDQGLQFLIQYYNGEERAKGNILERFSAQQFPDLHSELNLSSLELGDSALYFCASSPQQGLDYGYTFGSGTRLTVV.

The sample holds a few counts of this clonotype. CDR3 sequence: CASRNPLGATGNTGELFF. In DNA form, the CDR3 reads TGTGCCAGCAGAAATCCATTAGGGGCAACGGGGAACACCGGGGAGCTGTTTTTT. The genes are TRBV11-2 and TRBJ2-2; possible D gene TRBD1, 5 bases. This CDR3 spans 18 amino acids. CDR1 SGHAT and CDR2 FQNNGV come from the germline V gene. Between the trimmed V and J ends, which lost 6 bases and 1 base, there was a span of 21 bases.

The V gene is TRBV7-6, the J gene TRBJ2-5; 10 bases map to TRBD2. The CDR3 covers 16 residues. The germline V gene has CDR1 SGHVS and CDR2 FNYEAQ. Trimming at V came to 2 bases and at J to 5 bases, leaving 8 bases not matched to a gene. Here the CDR3 DNA reads TGTGCCAGCAGCTTACCTACTAGCGGGATAGGCGAGACCCAGTACTTC. Its protein product is CASSLPTSGIGETQYF.

The chain employs TRBV29-1 and TRBJ2-7, with TRBD1 matching 7 bases. V was pared by 2 bases and J by 2 bases, with 6 bases of the junction left unmatched. The V gene's germline CDR1 is SQVTM and CDR2 ANQGSEA. CDR3 size: 14 residues. CDR3 sequence reads: CSVELRDSPYEQYF. The CDR3 bases are TGCAGCGTTGAACTCCGGGACAGCCCCTACGAGCAGTACTTC.

This clonotype was counted a few times. The CDR3 DNA reads as TGCAGCGTTGGGGGTGGGGAAAGAGTCGAGCAGTACTTC. Its translation is CSVGGGERVEQYF. The chain couples TRBV29-1 to TRBJ2-7; D unclear. The germline gives CDR1 SQVTM, CDR2 ANQGSEA. With 4 bases removed from V and 6 bases from J, the gap between germline ends came to 16 bases. This CDR3 is 13 amino acids long.

This chain connects TRBV7-6 to TRBJ1-5, with D maybe TRBD1 (5 bases). Trimming cost V 0 bases and J 6 bases, with 24 bases left between them. CDR3 length: 19 amino acids. CDR1 and CDR2 from the germline V gene are SGHVS and FNYEAQ. The CDR3 protein is CASSLAGSGRVVPSQPQHF. The DNA for the CDR3 is TGTGCCAGCAGCTTAGCCGGGTCAGGGAGAGTAGTACCCAGTCAGCCCCAGCATTTT.

This clonotype was seen a few times. The chain recombines TRBV3-1 with TRBJ2-5; TRBD2 aligns across 10 bases. The length of the CDR3 is 17 residues. Per germline, CDR1 LGHDT and CDR2 YNNKEL (reference sequence). With V trimmed by 0 bases and J by 5 bases, 9 bases remained unmatched. CDR3 loop: CASSQDNPSGSGETQYF. The CDR3 nucleotides read TGTGCCAGCAGCCAAGATAATCCTAGCGGGAGTGGGGAGACCCAGTACTTC.

This clonotype was counted only a few times. V is TRBV6-5 and J is TRBJ2-7; D is perhaps TRBD1 (5 bases). V was clipped by 5 bases and J by 6 bases, with 11 bases between them. Per germline, CDR1 MNHEY and CDR2 SVGAGI. The CDR3 covers 12 residues. CDR3: CASSPDIREQYF. The CDR3 DNA follows: TGTGCCAGCAGTCCGGACATCCGCGAGCAGTACTTC.

The chain couples TRBV7-9 to TRBJ2-7, with D tentatively TRBD1 (6 bases). This CDR3 contains 14 residues. V lost 3 bases and J lost 0, with 9 bases in between. Germline loops: CDR1 SEHNR, CDR2 FQNEAQ (reference sequence). This CDR3 reads CASSFGDNSYEQYF. CDR3 sequence (DNA): TGTGCCAGCAGCTTCGGGGACAACTCCTACGAGCAGTACTTC.

The chain is built from TRBV19 and TRBJ1-5; no clear D. CDR1 is LNHDA and CDR2 is SQIVND in the germline V gene (reference sequence). The germline V and J ends were trimmed by 7 bases and 0 bases, with 7 bases remaining between them. The CDR3 is made up of 13 amino acids. Here the CDR3 DNA reads TGTGCCAGTAACAGCTATAGCAATCAGCCCCAGCATTTT. Its protein product is CASNSYSNQPQHF.

As concerns this clonotype: An end of the junction differs from the germline gene, which may be a read error. The rearrangement links TRBV20-1 to TRBJ2-1, with D tentatively TRBD2 (6 bases). The CDR3 contains 11 residues. Germline CDR1 reads DFQATT; CDR2 reads SNEGSKA (reference sequence). CDR3 loop: CSAPRLEGRGF. For the CDR3, the DNA is TGCAGTGCCCCCAGACTGGAGGGGCGAGGCTTC.

This rearrangement joins TRBV11-2 to TRBJ2-1; TRBD2 matches at 14 bases. CDR1 is SGHAT, CDR2 FQNNGV, per germline. With V trimmed by 5 bases and J by 8 bases, 8 bases remained unmatched. CDR3 length equals 16 residues. CDR3 sequence (DNA): TGTGCCAGCAGCCGGTGGGGACTAGCGGGAGACTATGAGCAGTTCTTC. This encodes CASSRWGLAGDYEQFF.

The V call is TRBV29-1, the J call TRBJ2-7, with TRBD2 matching over 11 bases. The trim removed 7 bases at V and 3 bases at J, leaving 8 bases unmatched. Germline loops: CDR1 SQVTM, CDR2 ANQGSEA. The CDR3 extends over 14 amino acids. Written as DNA, the CDR3 is TGCAGCGGCATAACTAGCGGGGGAAACTACGAGCAGTACTTC. This sequence encodes CSGITSGGNYEQYF.

V gene TRBV6-2 or TRBV6-3 combines with J gene TRBJ2-7; no clear D. The CDR3 length is 14 residues. Looked up from germline, CDR1 is MNHEY and CDR2 is SVGEGT. Trimming shortened V by 1 base and J by 3 bases, and 10 bases separated the two germline ends. CDR3 protein: CASSYFGPIYEQYF. The CDR3 DNA reads as TGTGCCAGCAGTTACTTTGGACCCATCTACGAGCAGTACTTC.

This clonotype was found a few times. The chain has TRBV7-8 and TRBJ2-5; the match to TRBD1 covers 11 bases. This CDR3 spans 16 amino acids. Germline V gene data show CDR1 as SGHVS and CDR2 as FQNEAQ. Unmatched junction bases numbered 5, after V lost 5 bases and J lost 0 bases. Here the CDR3 DNA reads TGTGCCAGCAGCACCGGACAGGGGGCCAACCAAGAGACCCAGTACTTC. Translated, it gives CASSTGQGANQETQYF.

This clonotype was found a few times. The CDR3 loop is CASSLEDRNNEQFF. CDR3 in DNA: TGTGCCAGCAGCTTAGAGGACAGAAACAATGAGCAGTTCTTC. The chain recombines TRBV7-8 with TRBJ2-1; D may be TRBD1 (6 bases). The germline V gene has CDR1 SGHVS and CDR2 FQNEAQ. The CDR3 consists of 14 residues. V lost 1 base and J 5 bases, leaving 9 bases between the germline ends.

This clonotype was observed a few times. CDR3 sequence: CASSPRDGPTGELFF. Written as DNA, the CDR3 is TGTGCCAGCAGCCCCCGGGACGGCCCCACCGGGGAGCTGTTTTTT. The V gene is TRBV4-2, the J gene TRBJ2-2, with D perhaps given as TRBD1 or TRBD2 (5 bases each). CDR3 length equals 15 residues. The V gene's germline CDR1 is LGHNA and CDR2 YNFKEQ. The V end was cut by 4 bases, the J end by 4 bases, with 13 bases between.

This rearrangement joins TRBV20-1 to TRBJ2-7, with TRBD2 matching over 10 bases. The V and J ends lost 1 base and 3 bases, in that order; junction bases with no gene match: 0. CDR1 DFQATT and CDR2 SNEGSKA come from the germline V gene (reference sequence). The CDR3 contains 13 residues. The CDR3 loop is CSARGLAGYEQYF. The CDR3 DNA reads TGCAGTGCTAGAGGACTAGCGGGCTACGAGCAGTACTTC.

This clonotype was detected only a few times. The gene calls are TRBV29-1 and TRBJ2-7; D may be TRBD1 (6 bases). Looked up from germline, CDR1 is SQVTM and CDR2 is ANQGSEA. With 7 bases removed from V and 5 bases from J, the gap between germline ends came to 15 bases. This CDR3 has 12 residues. As DNA, the CDR3 is TGCAGCGCCACCGGGACATCCCACGAGCAGTACTTC. This encodes CSATGTSHEQYF.

This clonotype was detected a few times. The rearrangement links TRBV7-9 to TRBJ2-1, with 7 bases fitting TRBD2. CDR1 is SEHNR and CDR2 is FQNEAQ in the germline V gene (reference sequence). The V gene end was trimmed by 5 bases and the J gene end by 8 bases; junction bases not matched to a gene: 15. This CDR3 comprises 16 residues. CDR3 DNA: TGTGCCAGCAGCCGAAGGCGCGTTCGGGGGGAGGATGAGCAGTTCTTC. It codes for CASSRRRVRGEDEQFF. The full variable domain, with the rest looked up from reference TRBV7-9 and TRBJ2-1, is DTGVSQNPRHKITKRGQNVTFRCDPISEHNRLYWYRQTLGQGPEFLTYFQNEAQLEKSRLLSDRFSAERPKGSFSTLEIQRTEQGDSAMYLCASSRRRVRGEDEQFFGPGTRLTVL.

This clonotype was seen repeatedly, ten times or more. This sequence joins TRBV5-1 and TRBJ2-1; D is unresolved. V was cut by 1 base and J by 0 bases, with 8 bases left in between. The CDR3 is made up of 15 amino acids. From germline, CDR1 is SGHRS and CDR2 YFSETQ. CDR3 coding DNA: TGCGCCAGCAGCTTGTACGGAAGCTCCTACAATGAGCAGTTCTTC. This codes for CASSLYGSSYNEQFF.

This clonotype has only a few counts. V and J are TRBV25-1 and TRBJ2-7, with D perhaps TRBD1 (5 bases). Trimming shortened V by 8 bases and J by 6 bases, and 11 bases separated the two germline ends. Looked up from germline, CDR1 is MGHDK and CDR2 is SYGVNS. This CDR3 has 11 amino acids. The CDR3 protein is CASGTGSEQYF. CDR3 nucleotide sequence: TGTGCCAGCGGAACAGGATCCGAGCAGTACTTC.

This clonotype showed up just a few times. The J gene is TRBJ2-6, the V gene TRBV7-6; D might be TRBD2 (5 bases). CDR3 size: 16 residues. The germline CDR1 and CDR2 sequences are SGHVS and FNYEAQ. V was trimmed by 6 bases and J by 4 bases, leaving 16 bases between them. The CDR3 here is CASSLTWESGANVLTF. CDR3 nucleotides: TGTGCCAGCAGTCTTACGTGGGAGTCCGGGGCCAACGTCCTGACTTTC.

This clonotype was picked up a small number of times. V usage is TRBV5-1 and J usage is TRBJ2-7; 7 positions agree with TRBD2. Unmatched junction bases numbered 7, after V lost 4 bases and J lost 3 bases. Looked up from germline, CDR1 is SGHRS and CDR2 is YFSETQ. The CDR3 totals 14 residues. CDR3 loop: CASSVSASGYEQYF. The CDR3 coding sequence is TGCGCCAGCAGCGTGTCGGCTAGCGGCTACGAGCAGTACTTC.

This clonotype has only a few counts. This sequence joins TRBV20-1 and TRBJ2-7, with no clear D. The CDR3 covers 15 residues. Per the germline V gene, CDR1 is DFQATT and CDR2 is SNEGSKA (reference sequence). The germline V and J ends were trimmed by 6 bases and 3 bases, with 21 bases remaining between them. CDR3 in amino acids: CSAAWSQDGVYEQYF. In DNA, the CDR3 is TGCAGTGCAGCGTGGAGTCAAGACGGAGTCTACGAGCAGTACTTC.

This chain connects TRBV19 to TRBJ2-3; tentatively, D is TRBD2 (5 bases). The V end lost 7 bases, the J end lost 0 bases, and 14 bases lay between the germline ends. Germline-derived CDR1 and CDR2 are LNHDA and SQIVND (reference sequence). The CDR3 length is 15 residues. The CDR3 sequence: CASMVVAWSTDTQYF. For the CDR3, the DNA is TGTGCCAGTATGGTGGTAGCGTGGAGCACAGATACGCAGTATTTT.

This clonotype has just a few counts. The V call is TRBV6-5, the J call TRBJ2-7; 7 nucleotides agree with TRBD2. J was trimmed by 0 bases and V by 0 bases; bases with no gene match: 5. The CDR3 contains 16 residues. Germline V gives CDR1 MNHEY, CDR2 SVGAGI. CDR3 amino acids: CASSYSASGSSYEQYF. As DNA, the CDR3 is TGTGCCAGCAGTTACTCGGCTAGCGGAAGCTCCTACGAGCAGTACTTC.